These 27 T cell receptor beta chains were all obtained from the same sample, sequenced in a study of response to subunit inactivated influenza vaccine. TCRdb reprocessed the RT-PCR reads with MiXCR, giving one entry per CDR3 protein. The table shows about 480,000 distinct CDR3 sequences, with over 10% occurring only once. Sequences were derived from PBMCs from blood, sampled roughly 6 weeks after vaccination. Receptors were obtained from a man aged 50 to 59 who received an inactivated influenza vaccine.

This clonotype was seen repeatedly, ten times or more. The chain is built from TRBV12-3 or TRBV12-4 and TRBJ2-1; a weak D match, TRBD1 (5 bases). Trimming took off 1 base at V and 6 bases at J, with 7 bases between the two ends. The CDR3 has 13 amino acids. The chain's CDR3 is CASSLEGFNEQFF. CDR3 DNA: TGTGCCAGCAGTTTAGAGGGGTTCAATGAGCAGTTCTTC.

The chain joins TRBV5-1 to TRBJ1-5; a possible D gene is TRBD1 (5 bases). This CDR3 contains 14 residues. The germline gives CDR1 SGHRS, CDR2 YFSETQ. The V gene lost 0 bases and the J gene lost 7 bases, with 11 bases spanning the gap. The CDR3 protein is CASSLDGGTQPQHF. For the CDR3, the DNA is TGCGCCAGCAGCTTGGACGGGGGAACCCAGCCCCAGCATTTT. The variable domain in full, with the rest retrieved from reference TRBV5-1 and TRBJ1-5, is KAGVTQTPRYLIKTRGQQVTLSCSPISGHRSVSWYQQTPGQGLQFLFEYFSETQRNKGNFPGRFSGRQFSNSRSEMNVSTLELGDSALYLCASSLDGGTQPQHFGDGTRLSIL.

This clonotype was seen at least ten times. The chain is built from TRBV9 and TRBJ1-1; D unresolved. The V gene's germline CDR1 is SGDLS and CDR2 YYNGEE. V was clipped by 3 bases and J by 0 bases, with 6 bases between them. CDR3 length: 13 amino acids. The CDR3 region is CASSGGMNTEAFF. DNA for the CDR3: TGTGCCAGCAGCGGCGGCATGAACACTGAAGCTTTCTTT.

This clonotype came up a few times. The chain couples TRBV20-1 to TRBJ2-7; 12 positions match TRBD2. The CDR3 runs to 14 residues. The junction had 3 bases not matched to a gene; V was cut back by 2 bases and J by 4 bases. The germline gives CDR1 DFQATT, CDR2 SNEGSKA (reference sequence). The CDR3 reads CSARMTSGGYEQYF. DNA of the CDR3: TGCAGTGCTAGAATGACTAGCGGGGGTTACGAGCAGTACTTC.

In regard to this clonotype: The junction differs from germline at one of its ends, possibly a read error. The chain links TRBV7-9 to TRBJ2-3, with a possible D match to TRBD2 (6 bases). Germline values: CDR1 SEHNR, CDR2 FQNEAQ (reference sequence). The CDR3 extends over 15 amino acids. The CDR3 DNA reads TGTGCTAGCATCTTAGGAGGCGGGGGCACAGATACGCAGTATTTT. Encoded protein: CASILGGGGTDTQYF.

The genes are TRBV5-1 and TRBJ2-2; weak D call: TRBD1 (6 bases). Trimming left V 4 bases short and J 5 bases short, with 15 bases between. Germline CDR1 is SGHRS and CDR2 is YFSETQ. The CDR3 loop spans 15 amino acids. Written as DNA, the CDR3 is TGCGCCAGCAGCCCACAGGGTAGCTTGACCGGGGAGCTGTTTTTT. Its translation: CASSPQGSLTGELFF.

The rearrangement joins TRBV10-3 to TRBJ2-3; D is unresolved. Germline assignment: CDR1 ENHRY and CDR2 SYGVKD. The CDR3 has 18 amino acids. V lost 2 bases to trimming and J lost 0 bases, with 18 bases between them. The CDR3 loop is CAISEAVYSSPSTDTQYF. CDR3 nucleotides: TGTGCCATCAGTGAGGCGGTGTACTCCTCTCCTAGCACAGATACGCAGTATTTT.

This chain uses TRBV6-1 with TRBJ2-7; the D is unclear. Trimming took off 7 bases at V and 6 bases at J, with 13 bases between the two ends. Germline-derived CDR1 and CDR2 are MNHNS and SASEGT. The CDR3 contains 12 residues. CDR3 loop: CASNQDVGEQYF. CDR3 nucleotide sequence: TGTGCCAGCAATCAGGACGTCGGCGAGCAGTACTTC.

The chain carries TRBV5-5 and TRBJ2-7; D tentatively reads TRBD1 or TRBD2 (5 bases each). Trimming pared 0 bases from V and 2 bases from J, leaving 12 bases between. Germline values: CDR1 SGHKS, CDR2 YYEKEE (reference sequence). The CDR3 has 15 amino acids. The chain's CDR3 is CASSLGHGDPYEQYF. The CDR3 bases are TGTGCCAGCAGCTTGGGGCACGGGGACCCCTACGAGCAGTACTTC.

This clonotype has a count of ten or more. This chain connects TRBV6-1 to TRBJ1-2, with a possible D match to TRBD1 (5 bases). Trimming shortened V by 6 bases and J by 2 bases, and 16 bases separated the two germline ends. The CDR3 covers 15 residues. Germline CDR1 and CDR2: MNHNS and SASEGT. The CDR3 protein is CASRPPGRGNYGYTF. As DNA, the CDR3 is TGTGCCAGCAGACCTCCGGGACGGGGAAACTATGGCTACACCTTC.

This chain joins TRBV3-1 and TRBJ2-2; 7 nucleotides line up with TRBD1. Germline trimming cut 0 bases from V and 3 bases from J; bases unmatched to any gene: 7. In germline, CDR1 is LGHDT, CDR2 YNNKEL (reference sequence). CDR3 length equals 17 residues. This CDR3 is CASSQDQGQRYTGELFF. CDR3 in DNA: TGTGCCAGCAGCCAAGATCAGGGACAGCGGTACACCGGGGAGCTGTTTTTT.

This clonotype was counted a few times. This chain links TRBV28 with TRBJ1-6, with D perhaps matching TRBD1 (6 bases). Per germline, CDR1 MDHEN and CDR2 SYDVKM. This CDR3 is built from 15 residues. The ends were cut back, 3 bases at V and 10 bases at J, with 16 bases in the middle. CDR3 in amino acids: CASSLSTAQGSPLHF. In DNA, the CDR3 is TGTGCCAGCAGTTTGTCGACAGCCCAGGGGTCACCCCTCCACTTT.

Ten or more counts support this clonotype. V gene TRBV6-4 combines with J gene TRBJ1-2, with D uncertain. V dropped 4 bases and J dropped 2 bases, with 11 bases sitting between them. CDR1 and CDR2 from the germline V gene are MRHNA and SNTAGT. CDR3 size: 14 residues. The DNA for the CDR3 is TGTGCCAGCAGTGCTTCGGCAGGCAACTATGGCTACACCTTC. Its protein is CASSASAGNYGYTF.

This clonotype has just a few counts. The rearrangement joins TRBV4-1 to TRBJ2-1; tentatively, D is TRBD1 or TRBD2 (5 bases each). Per germline, CDR1 MGHRA and CDR2 YSYEKL. CDR3 length equals 17 residues. V lost 4 bases, J lost 0 bases, and 16 bases lay in between. The CDR3 sequence is CASSPRDRLSSYNEQFF. The CDR3 bases are TGCGCCAGCAGCCCCCGGGACCGATTAAGCTCCTACAATGAGCAGTTCTTC.

This clonotype has a handful of counts. The CDR3 nucleotides read TGTGCCAGCAGCTTCTTAGGGACAGGGGGGGATACGCAGTATTTT. Protein: CASSFLGTGGDTQYF. The chain has TRBV7-2 and TRBJ2-3; 11 nucleotides line up with TRBD1. Per the germline V gene, CDR1 is SGHTA and CDR2 is FQGNSA. The CDR3 contains 15 residues. Germline trimming cut 3 bases from V and 6 bases from J; bases unmatched to any gene: 5.

This rearrangement joins TRBV7-2 to TRBJ2-2; D is ambiguous. This CDR3 has 15 amino acids. V was cut by 5 bases and J by 0 bases, with 10 bases left in between. CDR1 is SGHTA, CDR2 FQGNSA, per germline. The DNA of the CDR3 is TGTGCCAGCAGCACTCGGCTCGCGAACACCGGGGAGCTGTTTTTT. Translating gives CASSTRLANTGELFF. Full variable domain (missing parts from reference TRBV7-2 and TRBJ2-2): GAGVSQSPSNKVTEKGKDVELRCDPISGHTALYWYRQSLGQGLEFLIYFQGNSAPDKSGLPSDRFSAERTGGSVSTLTIQRTQQEDSAVYLCASSTRLANTGELFFGEGSRLTVL.

A few counts support this clonotype. The rearrangement links TRBV5-4 to TRBJ2-5, with a weak D call TRBD2 (5 bases). The CDR3 spans 13 residues. Germline values: CDR1 SGHNT, CDR2 YYREEE (reference sequence). Deletions cut 3 bases from V and 3 bases from J, with 9 bases between. CDR3 sequence (DNA): TGTGCCAGCAGCTCCGGAGGCGAAGAGACCCAGTACTTC. Translation gives CASSSGGEETQYF.

This clonotype was observed a handful of times. The V gene is TRBV5-6, the J gene TRBJ2-2; no firm D call. CDR1 is SGHDT and CDR2 is YYEEEE in the germline V gene. CDR3 length: 15 residues. With 0 bases removed from V and 1 base from J, the gap between germline ends came to 7 bases. This CDR3 is CASSLDPRNTGELFF. CDR3 in DNA: TGTGCCAGCAGCTTGGATCCCAGGAACACCGGGGAGCTGTTTTTT. Filled out from reference TRBV5-6 and TRBJ2-2, the complete variable domain reads DAGVTQSPTHLIKTRGQQVTLRCSPKSGHDTVSWYQQALGQGPQFIFQYYEEEERQRGNFPDRFSGHQFPNYSSELNVNALLLGDSALYLCASSLDPRNTGELFFGEGSRLTVL.

Comments on this clonotype: At one end the junction does not follow the germline gene, possibly because of a read error. The V and J genes are TRBV12-3 or TRBV12-4 and TRBJ1-2; D not certain. The CDR3 sequence is 11 residues long. CDR3: CASSLGRDYIF. CDR3 nucleotide sequence: TGTGCCAGCAGTTTAGGCAGAGATTATATTTTC.

A few counts support this clonotype. J is TRBJ2-5 and V is TRBV7-2, with 8 bases aligning to TRBD1. Looked up from germline, CDR1 is SGHTA and CDR2 is FQGNSA. Trimming removed 5 bases from V and 3 bases from J; junction bases left unmatched: 5. This CDR3 region has 14 residues. The CDR3, as DNA: TGTGCCAGCAGCGCCAGGGGGCTGGAAGAGACCCAGTACTTC. Its protein is CASSARGLEETQYF. Full variable domain (missing parts from reference TRBV7-2 and TRBJ2-5): GAGVSQSPSNKVTEKGKDVELRCDPISGHTALYWYRQSLGQGLEFLIYFQGNSAPDKSGLPSDRFSAERTGGSVSTLTIQRTQQEDSAVYLCASSARGLEETQYFGPGTRLLVL.

This clonotype was recorded a few times. V is TRBV5-4 and J is TRBJ2-1; 8 nucleotides line up with TRBD1. CDR3 length: 17 residues. The germline CDR1 and CDR2 sequences are SGHNT and YYREEE (reference sequence). V gave up 0 bases and J gave up 1 base; unmatched junction bases: 6. The CDR3 region has the DNA TGTGCCAGCAGCTTGGGGACAGGGCTCGGATCCTACAATGAGCAGTTCTTC. Protein: CASSLGTGLGSYNEQFF.

The V and J genes are TRBV7-9 and TRBJ1-2, with D possibly TRBD1 on 5 matching bases. Germline values: CDR1 SEHNR, CDR2 FQNEAQ (reference sequence). The V and J ends lost 5 bases and 2 bases respectively, with 18 bases between them. The CDR3 contains 16 residues. DNA of the CDR3: TGTGCCAGCAGCCCCCCGGGGACGTATGGAAACTATGGCTACACCTTC. It specifies CASSPPGTYGNYGYTF.

This clonotype was counted a few times. The J gene is TRBJ1-2, the V gene TRBV7-9; D ambiguous. V lost 1 base and J 2 bases, leaving 8 bases between the germline ends. Germline V gene lookup returns CDR1 SEHNR and CDR2 FQNEAQ (reference sequence). The CDR3 contains 14 residues. The CDR3 sequence: CASSLETENYGYTF. In DNA form, the CDR3 reads TGTGCCAGCAGCTTAGAGACTGAAAACTATGGCTACACCTTC. The whole variable domain, remainder taken from reference TRBV7-9 and TRBJ1-2, is DTGVSQNPRHKITKRGQNVTFRCDPISEHNRLYWYRQTLGQGPEFLTYFQNEAQLEKSRLLSDRFSAERPKGSFSTLEIQRTEQGDSAMYLCASSLETENYGYTFGSGTRLTVV.

The V gene is TRBV11-2, the J gene TRBJ2-5, with D perhaps TRBD1 or TRBD2 (5 bases each). CDR1 is SGHAT, CDR2 FQNNGV, per germline. CDR3 length: 15 amino acids. V was shortened by 1 base and J by 4 bases, with 13 bases between the two germline ends. The CDR3 region is CASSLGGVSGETQYF. In nucleotides, the CDR3 is TGTGCCAGCAGCTTAGGAGGGGTTTCGGGAGAGACCCAGTACTTC.

This clonotype was counted a few times. V is TRBV4-1 and J is TRBJ1-2, with 10 bases aligning to TRBD1. CDR1 and CDR2 (germline): MGHRA, YSYEKL. J lost 3 bases, V lost 4 bases, and 8 bases had no gene match. CDR3 length equals 16 residues. DNA for the CDR3: TGCGCCAGCAGCCGCTCTCCCGGGACAGGGGACTATGGCTACACCTTC. This sequence encodes CASSRSPGTGDYGYTF.

J is TRBJ2-5 and V is TRBV20-1, with 8 bases aligning to TRBD1. The trim removed 8 bases at V and 3 bases at J, leaving 11 bases unmatched. Germline CDR1 is DFQATT and CDR2 is SNEGSKA (reference sequence). This CDR3 is 14 amino acids long. The CDR3 DNA sequence: TGCAGTCCCTGTGACAGGGGTGGGGAAGAGACCCAGTACTTC. It specifies CSPCDRGGEETQYF.

This clonotype was seen only a few times. V is TRBV12-3 or TRBV12-4 and J is TRBJ1-3; D gene ambiguous. This CDR3 spans 14 amino acids. The V end was cut by 3 bases, the J end by 2 bases, with 8 bases between. The CDR3 coding sequence is TGTGCCAGCAGTTTTGGAGGGACTGGAAACACCATATATTTT. Protein: CASSFGGTGNTIYF.